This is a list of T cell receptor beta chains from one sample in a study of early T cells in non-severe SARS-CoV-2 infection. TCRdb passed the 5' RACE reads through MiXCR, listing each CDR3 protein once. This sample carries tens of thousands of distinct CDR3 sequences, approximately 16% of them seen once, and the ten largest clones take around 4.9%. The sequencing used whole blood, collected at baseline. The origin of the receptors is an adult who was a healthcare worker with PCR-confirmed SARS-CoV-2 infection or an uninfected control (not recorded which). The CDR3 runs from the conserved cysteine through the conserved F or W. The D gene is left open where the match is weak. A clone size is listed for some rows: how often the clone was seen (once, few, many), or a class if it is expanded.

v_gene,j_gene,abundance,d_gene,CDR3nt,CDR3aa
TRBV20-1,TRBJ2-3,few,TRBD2,TGCAGTGCCCCGGCAGGGACTACCTACACAGATACGCAGTATTTT,CSAPAGTTYTDTQYF
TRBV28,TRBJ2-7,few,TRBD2,TGTGCCAGCAGTTGGACACTAGCGGGAGCCCTCGAGCAGTACTTC,CASSWTLAGALEQYF
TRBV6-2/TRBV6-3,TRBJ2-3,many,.,TGTGCCAGCATTTACTCTAGCACAGATACGCAGTATTTT,CASIYSSTDTQYF
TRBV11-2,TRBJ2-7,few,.,TGTGCCAGCAGCTTGGCGCCTCCTCGGGACCATCCCTACGAGCAGTACTTC,CASSLAPPRDHPYEQYF
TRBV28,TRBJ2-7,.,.,TGTGCCAGCAGCCCTGCCCTCCATTACGAGCAGTACTTC,CASSPALHYEQYF
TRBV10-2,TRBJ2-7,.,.,TGCGCCAGCAGTGAGATGACTCCCTTACAGCAGTACTTC,CASSEMTPLQQYF
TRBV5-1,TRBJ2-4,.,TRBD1,TGCGCCAGCAGCCCTGACAGGGAGACAGCCCGAAACATTCAGTACTTC,CASSPDRETARNIQYF
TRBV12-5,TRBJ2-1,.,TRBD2,TGTGCTAGTGGTTTGGGACTAGCCTTGTACGATGAGCAGTTCTTC,CASGLGLALYDEQFF
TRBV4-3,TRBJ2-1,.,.,TGCGCCAGCAGCCCAGTCCGAAGGCCTCTGAATGAGCAGTTCTTC,CASSPVRRPLNEQFF
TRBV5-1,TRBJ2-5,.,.,TGCGCCAGCAGTATCGGGTACCAAGAGACCCAGTACTTC,CASSIGYQETQYF
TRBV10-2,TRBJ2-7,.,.,TGCGCCAGCAAGAGGACACTGGGCGAGCAGTACTTC,CASKRTLGEQYF
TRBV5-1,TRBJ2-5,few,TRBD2,TGCGCCAGCAGCTTGGGACTAGCCGAGACCCAGTACTTC,CASSLGLAETQYF
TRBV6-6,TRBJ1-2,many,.,TGTGCCAGCAGTTACGACCAGCGCAAACCCTATGGCTACACCTTC,CASSYDQRKPYGYTF
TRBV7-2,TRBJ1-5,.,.,TGTGCCAGCAGCACCCAGGGAACTCAGCCCCAGCATTTT,CASSTQGTQPQHF
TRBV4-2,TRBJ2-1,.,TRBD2,TGTGCCAGCAGCCAAGGGTCTAGCGGGGCCAATGAGCAGTTCTTC,CASSQGSSGANEQFF
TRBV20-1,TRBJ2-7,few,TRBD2,TGCAGTGCAAGGACTAGCGGGATTAGCGAGCAGTACTTC,CSARTSGISEQYF
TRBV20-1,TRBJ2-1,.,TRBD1,TGCAGTGCTTACCTCCGGGACAGGCCCAATGAGCAGTTCTTC,CSAYLRDRPNEQFF
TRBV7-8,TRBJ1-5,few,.,TGTGCCAGCAGCGCCCGACAGTCGGATCAGCCCCAGCATTTT,CASSARQSDQPQHF
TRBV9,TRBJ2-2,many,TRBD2,TGTGCCAGCAGCGGGCGCGCCGGTAGCGGGAGTTTCTCCGGGGAGCTGTTTTTT,CASSGRAGSGSFSGELFF
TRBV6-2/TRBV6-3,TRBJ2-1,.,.,TGTGCCAGCAGAATCCGGGAATATGGGTCGGAGGGGCAGTTCTTC,CASRIREYGSEGQFF
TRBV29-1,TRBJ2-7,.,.,TGCAGCGCTGCCGGAGGGGGTACCTACGAGCAGTACTTC,CSAAGGGTYEQYF
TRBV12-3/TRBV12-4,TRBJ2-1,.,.,TGTGCCAGCAGTGGCCCGTTGGGGGAGCAGTTCTTC,CASSGPLGEQFF
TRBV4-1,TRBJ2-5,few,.,TGCGCCAGCAGCCAAGAGAGGGGGTTAGAGACCCAGTACTTC,CASSQERGLETQYF
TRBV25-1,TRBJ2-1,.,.,TGTGCCAGCAGTGAACAGGGGAGCGGGGAGCAGTTCTTC,CASSEQGSGEQFF
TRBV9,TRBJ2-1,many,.,TGTGCCAGCACCGGGATAAACAATGAGCAGTTCTTC,CASTGINNEQFF
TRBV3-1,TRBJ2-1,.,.,TGTGCCAGCACGATACAGGGCTATGAGCAGTTCTTC,CASTIQGYEQFF
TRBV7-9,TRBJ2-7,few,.,TGTGCCAGCAGCTCGTCAGGGGCCTACGAGCAGTACTTC,CASSSSGAYEQYF
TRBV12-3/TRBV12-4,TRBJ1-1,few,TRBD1,TGTGCCAGCAGCTCCTCGAGGGCAGGGGGAAGAGCTTTCTTT,CASSSSRAGGRAFF
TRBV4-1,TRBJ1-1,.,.,TGCGCCAGCAGCCAAGATAGGTCGGGTACGAACACTGAAGCTTTCTTT,CASSQDRSGTNTEAFF
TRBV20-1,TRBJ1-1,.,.,TGCAGTGCCCTAAACAGGCGTGGTAACACTGAAGCTTTCTTT,CSALNRRGNTEAFF
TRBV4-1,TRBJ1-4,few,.,TGCGCCAGCAGCCAAGTCCCAGGGAATGAAAAACTGTTTTTT,CASSQVPGNEKLFF
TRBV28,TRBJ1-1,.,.,TGTGCCAGCCAAGACGGGCTAAGGGCTTTCTTT,CASQDGLRAFF
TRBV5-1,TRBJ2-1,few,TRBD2,TGCGCCAGCACAGAGCGGGAGGAATTTCGGTCCTACAATGAGCAGTTCTTC,CASTEREEFRSYNEQFF
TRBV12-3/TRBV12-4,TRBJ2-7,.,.,TGTGCCAGCAGCTCTATAACCAGCTTCGAGCAGTACTTC,CASSSITSFEQYF
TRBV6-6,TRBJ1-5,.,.,TGTGCCAGCAGTTACGGTATCCAGCCCCAGCATTTT,CASSYGIQPQHF
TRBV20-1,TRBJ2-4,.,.,TGCAGTGCCCGCCTTCGGGGCGGGACGTCCAAAAACATTCAGTACTTC,CSARLRGGTSKNIQYF
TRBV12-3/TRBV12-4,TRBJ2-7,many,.,TGTGCCAGCAGTTTTTTGGGCAGGGGCTACGAGCAGTACTTC,CASSFLGRGYEQYF
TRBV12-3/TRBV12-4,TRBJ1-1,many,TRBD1,TGTGCCAGCAGTCTGACAGGGACTGAAGCTTTCTTT,CASSLTGTEAFF
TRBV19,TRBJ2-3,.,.,TGTGCCAGTAGTATAGATCGGGGCACAGATACGCAGTATTTT,CASSIDRGTDTQYF
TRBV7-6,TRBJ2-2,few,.,TGTGCCAGCAGCTTCCGACCCCCGGGACAGAACACCGGGGAGCTGTTTTTT,CASSFRPPGQNTGELFF
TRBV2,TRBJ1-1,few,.,TGTGCCAGCAGTAAAAGACCAGCGGGGAACACTGAAGCTTTCTTT,CASSKRPAGNTEAFF
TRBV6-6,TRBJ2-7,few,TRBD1,TGTGCCAGCTCAGGGGGAAACTACGAGCAGTACTTC,CASSGGNYEQYF
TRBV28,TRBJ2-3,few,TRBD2,TGTGCCATCATAGGGACTATGAGCACAGATACGCAGTATTTT,CAIIGTMSTDTQYF
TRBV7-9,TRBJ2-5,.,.,TGTGCCAGCAGCTCCAGCCCGAAAAGGGAGGAGACCCAGTACTTC,CASSSSPKREETQYF
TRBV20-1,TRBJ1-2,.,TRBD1,TGCAGTGCCTTCTCCGACAGGGTCTATGGCTACACCTTC,CSAFSDRVYGYTF
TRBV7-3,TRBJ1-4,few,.,TGTGCCAGCAGCTTAATCAGGGGCGATGAAAAACTGTTTTTT,CASSLIRGDEKLFF
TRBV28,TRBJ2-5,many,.,TGTGCCAGCAGCCCCGGGACAATCAAGGCCCAGTACTTC,CASSPGTIKAQYF
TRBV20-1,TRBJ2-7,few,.,TGCAGTGTCCCTTCGCGCCCATCAAGCTCCTACGAGCAGTACTTC,CSVPSRPSSSYEQYF
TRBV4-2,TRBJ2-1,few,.,TGTGCCAGCAGCCAAGCCCGCAGCTCCTACAATGAGCAGTTCTTC,CASSQARSSYNEQFF
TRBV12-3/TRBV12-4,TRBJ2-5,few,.,TGTGCCAGCAGTTTCAACGAGACCCAGTACTTC,CASSFNETQYF
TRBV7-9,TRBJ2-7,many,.,TGTGCCAGCAGCTCTTTGGACTACGAGCAGTACTTC,CASSSLDYEQYF
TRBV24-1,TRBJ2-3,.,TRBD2,TGTGCCACCAGTGTCCAGGGCCTAGCGGGAGATACGCAGTATTTT,CATSVQGLAGDTQYF
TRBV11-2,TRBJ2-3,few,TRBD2,TGTGCCAGCAGCCTAAAGTCAGGAGGCGGGAGGGCCGTAGATACGCAGTATTTT,CASSLKSGGGRAVDTQYF
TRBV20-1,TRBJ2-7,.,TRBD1,TGCAGTGCTAGAGTAATGACAGGGCCCTCCTACGAGCAGTACTTC,CSARVMTGPSYEQYF
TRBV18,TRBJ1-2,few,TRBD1,TGTGCCAGCTCACGGACAGGGAATTACTATGGCTACACCTTC,CASSRTGNYYGYTF